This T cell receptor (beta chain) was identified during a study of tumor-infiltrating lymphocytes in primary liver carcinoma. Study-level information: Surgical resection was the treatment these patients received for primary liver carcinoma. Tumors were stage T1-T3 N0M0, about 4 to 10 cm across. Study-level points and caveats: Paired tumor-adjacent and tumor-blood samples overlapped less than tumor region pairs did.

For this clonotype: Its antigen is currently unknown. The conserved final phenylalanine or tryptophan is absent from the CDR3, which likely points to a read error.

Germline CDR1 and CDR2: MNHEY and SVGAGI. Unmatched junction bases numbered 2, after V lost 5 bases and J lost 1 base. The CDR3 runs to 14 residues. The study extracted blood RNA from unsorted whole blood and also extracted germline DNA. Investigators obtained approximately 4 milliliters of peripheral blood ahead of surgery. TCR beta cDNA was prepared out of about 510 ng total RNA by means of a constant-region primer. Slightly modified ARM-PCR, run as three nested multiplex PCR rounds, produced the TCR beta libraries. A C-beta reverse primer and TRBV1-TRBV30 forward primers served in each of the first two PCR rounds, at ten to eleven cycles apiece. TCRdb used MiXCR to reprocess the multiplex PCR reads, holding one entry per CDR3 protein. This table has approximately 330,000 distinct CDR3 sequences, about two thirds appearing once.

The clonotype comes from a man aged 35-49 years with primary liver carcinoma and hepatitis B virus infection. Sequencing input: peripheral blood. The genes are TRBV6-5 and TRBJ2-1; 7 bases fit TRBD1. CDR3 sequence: CASSLQGSYNEQFS. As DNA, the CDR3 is TGTGCCAGCAGTCTACAGGGGTCCTACAATGAGCAGTTCTCC.